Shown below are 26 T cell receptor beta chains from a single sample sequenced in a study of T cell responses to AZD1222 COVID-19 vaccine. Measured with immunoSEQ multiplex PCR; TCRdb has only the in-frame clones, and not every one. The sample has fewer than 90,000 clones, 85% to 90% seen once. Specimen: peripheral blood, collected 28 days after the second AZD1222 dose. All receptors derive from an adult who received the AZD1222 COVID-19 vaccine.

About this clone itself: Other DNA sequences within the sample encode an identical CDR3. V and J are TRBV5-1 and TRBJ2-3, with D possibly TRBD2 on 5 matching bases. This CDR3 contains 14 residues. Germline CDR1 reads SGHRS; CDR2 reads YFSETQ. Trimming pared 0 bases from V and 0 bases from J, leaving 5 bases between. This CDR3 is CASSLGGSTDTQYF. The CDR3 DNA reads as TGCGCCAGCAGCTTGGGCGGGAGCACAGATACGCAGTATTTT.

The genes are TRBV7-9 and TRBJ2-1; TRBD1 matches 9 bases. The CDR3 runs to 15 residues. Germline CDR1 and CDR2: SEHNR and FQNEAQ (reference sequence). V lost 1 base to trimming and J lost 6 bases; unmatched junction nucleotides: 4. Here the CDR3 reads CASSLGTGESNEQFF. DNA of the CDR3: TGTGCCAGCAGCTTAGGGACAGGGGAGTCCAATGAGCAGTTCTTC.

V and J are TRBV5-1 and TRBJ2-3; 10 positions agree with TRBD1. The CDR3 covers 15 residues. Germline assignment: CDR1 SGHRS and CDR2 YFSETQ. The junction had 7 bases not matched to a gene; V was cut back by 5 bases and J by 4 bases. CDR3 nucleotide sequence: TGCGCCAGCAGGACGACAGGGGGCGCCGCAGATACGCAGTATTTT. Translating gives CASRTTGGAADTQYF.

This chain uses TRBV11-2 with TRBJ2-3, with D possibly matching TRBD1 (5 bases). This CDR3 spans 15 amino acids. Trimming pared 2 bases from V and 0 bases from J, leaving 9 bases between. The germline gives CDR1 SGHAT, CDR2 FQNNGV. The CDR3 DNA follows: TGTGCCAGCAGCTTAAGGGGCCCTAGCACAGATACGCAGTATTTT. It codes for CASSLRGPSTDTQYF. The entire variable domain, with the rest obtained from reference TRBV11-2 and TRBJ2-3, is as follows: EAGVAQSPRYKIIEKRQSVAFWCNPISGHATLYWYQQILGQGPKLLIQFQNNGVVDDSQLPKDRFSAERLKGVDSTLKIQPAKLEDSAVYLCASSLRGPSTDTQYFGPGTRLTVL.

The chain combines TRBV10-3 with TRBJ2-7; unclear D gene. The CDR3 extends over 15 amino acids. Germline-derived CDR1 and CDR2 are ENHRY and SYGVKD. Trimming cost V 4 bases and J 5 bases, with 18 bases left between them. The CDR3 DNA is TGTGCCATCAGTGCGTTTGGGTCCCAGCAGGACGAGCAGTACTTC. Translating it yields CAISAFGSQQDEQYF.

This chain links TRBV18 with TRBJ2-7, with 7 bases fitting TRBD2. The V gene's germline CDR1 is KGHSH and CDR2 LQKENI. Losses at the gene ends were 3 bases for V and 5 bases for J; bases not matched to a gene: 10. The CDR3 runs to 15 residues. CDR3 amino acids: CASSPSGRGFDEQYF. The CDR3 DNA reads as TGTGCCAGCTCACCGTCGGGGCGGGGGTTCGACGAGCAGTACTTC.

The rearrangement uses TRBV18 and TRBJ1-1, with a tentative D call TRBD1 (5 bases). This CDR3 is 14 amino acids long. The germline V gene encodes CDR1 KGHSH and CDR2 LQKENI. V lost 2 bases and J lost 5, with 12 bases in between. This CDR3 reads CASSPGAIGTEAFF. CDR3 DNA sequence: TGTGCCAGCTCACCAGGGGCAATCGGGACTGAAGCTTTCTTT. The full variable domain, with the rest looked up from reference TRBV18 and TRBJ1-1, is NAGVMQNPRHLVRRRGQEARLRCSPMKGHSHVYWYRQLPEEGLKFMVYLQKENIIDESGMPKERFSAEFPKEGPSILRIQQVVRGDSAAYFCASSPGAIGTEAFFGQGTRLTVV.

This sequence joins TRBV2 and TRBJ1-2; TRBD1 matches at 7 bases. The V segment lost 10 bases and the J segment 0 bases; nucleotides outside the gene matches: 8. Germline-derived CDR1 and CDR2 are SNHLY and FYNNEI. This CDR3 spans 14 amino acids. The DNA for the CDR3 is TGTGCCACCCAGGACAGGCTAACTAACTATGGCTACACCTTC. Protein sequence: CATQDRLTNYGYTF.

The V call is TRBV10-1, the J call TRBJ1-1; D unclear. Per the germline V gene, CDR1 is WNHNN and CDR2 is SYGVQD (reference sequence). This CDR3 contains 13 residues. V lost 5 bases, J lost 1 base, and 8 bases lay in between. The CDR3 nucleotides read TGCGCCAGCAGTCTTTCAGGGAACACTGAAGCTTTCTTT. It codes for CASSLSGNTEAFF.

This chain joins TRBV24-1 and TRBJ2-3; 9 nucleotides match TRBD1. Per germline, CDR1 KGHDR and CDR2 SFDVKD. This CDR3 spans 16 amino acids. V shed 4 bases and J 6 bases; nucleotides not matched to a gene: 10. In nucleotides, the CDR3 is TGTGCCACCAGTGACCCGGGACAGGGTGGGGTGGATACGCAGTATTTT. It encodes CATSDPGQGGVDTQYF.

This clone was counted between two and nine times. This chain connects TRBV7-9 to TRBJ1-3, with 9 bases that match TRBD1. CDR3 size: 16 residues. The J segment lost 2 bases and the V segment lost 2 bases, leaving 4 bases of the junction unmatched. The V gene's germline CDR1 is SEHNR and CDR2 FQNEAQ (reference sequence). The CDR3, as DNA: TGTGCCAGCAGCTTACACAGACAGGGGGCTGGAAACACCATATATTTT. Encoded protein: CASSLHRQGAGNTIYF.

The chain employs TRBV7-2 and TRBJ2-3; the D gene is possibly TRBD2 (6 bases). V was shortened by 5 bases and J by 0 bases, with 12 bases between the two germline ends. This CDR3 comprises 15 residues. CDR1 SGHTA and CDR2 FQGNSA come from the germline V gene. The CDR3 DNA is TGTGCCAGCAGCCCTGGAGGGCCTAGCACAGATACGCAGTATTTT. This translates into CASSPGGPSTDTQYF.

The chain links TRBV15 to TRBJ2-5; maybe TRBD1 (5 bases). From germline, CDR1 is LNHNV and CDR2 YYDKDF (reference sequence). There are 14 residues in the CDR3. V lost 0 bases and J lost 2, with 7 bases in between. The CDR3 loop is CATSRDRQQETQYF. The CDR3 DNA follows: TGTGCCACCAGCAGAGACCGACAGCAAGAGACCCAGTACTTC.

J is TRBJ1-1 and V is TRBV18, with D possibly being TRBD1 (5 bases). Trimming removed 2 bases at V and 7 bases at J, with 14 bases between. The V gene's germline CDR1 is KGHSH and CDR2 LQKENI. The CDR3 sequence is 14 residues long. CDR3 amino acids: CASSPWQTELEAFF. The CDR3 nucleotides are TGTGCCAGCTCACCATGGCAGACAGAGCTTGAAGCTTTCTTT.

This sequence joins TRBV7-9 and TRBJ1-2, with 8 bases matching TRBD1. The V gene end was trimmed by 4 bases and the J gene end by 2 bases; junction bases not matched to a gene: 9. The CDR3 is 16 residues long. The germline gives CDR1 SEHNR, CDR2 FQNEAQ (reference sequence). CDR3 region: CASSSEEDRANYGYTF. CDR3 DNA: TGTGCCAGCAGCTCAGAGGAGGACAGGGCAAACTATGGCTACACCTTC.

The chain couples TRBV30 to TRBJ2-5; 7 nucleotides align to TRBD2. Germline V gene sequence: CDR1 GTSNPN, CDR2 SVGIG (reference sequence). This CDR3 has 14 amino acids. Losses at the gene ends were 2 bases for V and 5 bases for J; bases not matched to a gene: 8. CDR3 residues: CAWSMLAGGETQYF. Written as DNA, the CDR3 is TGTGCCTGGAGTATGTTAGCGGGTGGGGAGACCCAGTACTTC.

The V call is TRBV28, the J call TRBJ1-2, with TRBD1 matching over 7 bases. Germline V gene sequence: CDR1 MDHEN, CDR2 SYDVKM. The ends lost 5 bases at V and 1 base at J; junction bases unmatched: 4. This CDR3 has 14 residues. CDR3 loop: CASSGPGGNYGYTF. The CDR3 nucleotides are TGTGCCAGCAGTGGACCAGGGGGTAACTATGGCTACACCTTC.

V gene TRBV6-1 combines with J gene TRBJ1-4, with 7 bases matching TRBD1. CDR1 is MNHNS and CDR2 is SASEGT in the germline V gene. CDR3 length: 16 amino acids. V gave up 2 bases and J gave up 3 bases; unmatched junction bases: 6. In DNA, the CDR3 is TGTGCCAGCAGTGAACCGAGGACAGGCTCTAATGAAAAACTGTTTTTT. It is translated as CASSEPRTGSNEKLFF.

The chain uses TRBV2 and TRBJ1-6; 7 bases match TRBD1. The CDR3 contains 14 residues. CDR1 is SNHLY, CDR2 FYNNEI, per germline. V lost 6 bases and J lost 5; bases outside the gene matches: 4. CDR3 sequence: CASRQGPNNSPLHF. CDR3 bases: TGTGCCAGCAGACAGGGGCCCAATAATTCACCCCTCCACTTT.

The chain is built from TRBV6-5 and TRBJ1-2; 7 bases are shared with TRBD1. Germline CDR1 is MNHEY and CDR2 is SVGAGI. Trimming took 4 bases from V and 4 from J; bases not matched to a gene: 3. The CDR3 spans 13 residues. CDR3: CASSWTGVYGYTF. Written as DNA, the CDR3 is TGTGCCAGCAGTTGGACAGGCGTCTATGGCTACACCTTC.

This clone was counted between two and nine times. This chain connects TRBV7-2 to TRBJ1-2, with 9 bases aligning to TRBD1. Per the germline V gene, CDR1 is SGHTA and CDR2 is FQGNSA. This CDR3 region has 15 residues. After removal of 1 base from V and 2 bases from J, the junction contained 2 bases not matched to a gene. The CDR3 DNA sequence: TGTGCCAGCAGCTTAGGGGACAGGGCGAACTATGGCTACACCTTC. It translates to CASSLGDRANYGYTF.

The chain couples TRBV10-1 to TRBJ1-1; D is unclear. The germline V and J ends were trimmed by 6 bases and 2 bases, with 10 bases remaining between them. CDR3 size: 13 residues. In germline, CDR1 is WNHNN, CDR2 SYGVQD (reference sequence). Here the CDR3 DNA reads TGCGCCAGCAGAACAGACGGCAACACTGAAGCTTTCTTT. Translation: CASRTDGNTEAFF.

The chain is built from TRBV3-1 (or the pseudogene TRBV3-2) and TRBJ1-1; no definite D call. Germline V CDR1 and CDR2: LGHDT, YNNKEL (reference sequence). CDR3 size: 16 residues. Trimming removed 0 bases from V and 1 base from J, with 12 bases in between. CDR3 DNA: TGTGCCAGCAGCCAAGAGAATTGGTTAGCGAACACTGAAGCTTTCTTT. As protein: CASSQENWLANTEAFF.

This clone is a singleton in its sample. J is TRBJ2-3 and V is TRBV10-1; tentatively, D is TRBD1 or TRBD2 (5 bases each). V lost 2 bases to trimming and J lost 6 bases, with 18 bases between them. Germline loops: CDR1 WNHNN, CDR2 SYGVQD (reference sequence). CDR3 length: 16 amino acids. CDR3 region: CASSEALATEGDTQYF. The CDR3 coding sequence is TGCGCCAGCAGTGAGGCGTTAGCCACCGAGGGGGATACGCAGTATTTT.

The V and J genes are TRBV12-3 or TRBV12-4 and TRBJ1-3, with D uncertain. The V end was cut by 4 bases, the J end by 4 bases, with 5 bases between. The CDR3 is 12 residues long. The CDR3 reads CASSWSGNTIYF. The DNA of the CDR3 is TGTGCCAGCAGTTGGTCAGGAAACACCATATATTTT.

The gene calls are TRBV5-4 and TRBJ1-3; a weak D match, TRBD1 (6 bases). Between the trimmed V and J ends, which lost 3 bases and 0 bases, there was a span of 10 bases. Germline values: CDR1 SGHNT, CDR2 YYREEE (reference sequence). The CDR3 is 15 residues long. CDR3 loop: CASSSAGVSGNTIYF. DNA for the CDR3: TGTGCCAGCAGCTCAGCAGGGGTCTCTGGAAACACCATATATTTT.